The 20 T cell receptor beta chains below were found in one sample sequenced in a study of blood T cell repertoires in COVID-19. Here immunoSEQ multiplex PCR was the method, and the copy in TCRdb shows in-frame clones only, minus some. The table shows over 200,000 clones, with 75% to 90% occurring only once. Sequenced sample: peripheral blood. All receptors derive from a human donor in a cohort sampled during active COVID-19.

The rearrangement links TRBV29-1 to TRBJ2-7; D is perhaps TRBD1 (5 bases). The V end lost 7 bases, the J end lost 1 base, and 17 bases lay between the germline ends. The germline gives CDR1 SQVTM, CDR2 ANQGSEA. This CDR3 has 14 residues. This chain's CDR3 is CSAEHRGLSYEQYF. In nucleotides, the CDR3 is TGCAGCGCCGAGCATAGGGGTCTATCCTACGAGCAGTACTTC.

This clone was observed a handful of times. The rearrangement joins TRBV19 to TRBJ1-5; D gene unclear. CDR1 LNHDA and CDR2 SQIVND come from the germline V gene (reference sequence). The CDR3 is made up of 14 amino acids. V lost 5 bases, J lost 0 bases, and 8 bases lay in between. The CDR3 protein is CASSSGVSNQPQHF. The CDR3 nucleotides read TGTGCCAGTAGTTCGGGAGTTAGCAATCAGCCCCAGCATTTT. The full variable domain, in which reference TRBV19 and TRBJ1-5 provide the parts outside the CDR3, is DGGITQSPKYLFRKEGQNVTLSCEQNLNHDAMYWYRQDPGQGLRLIYYSQIVNDFQKGDIAEGYSVSREKKESFPLTVTSAQKNPTAFYLCASSSGVSNQPQHFGDGTRLSIL.

The rearrangement links TRBV28 to TRBJ2-1; tentatively, D is TRBD1 (5 bases). The CDR3 sequence is 14 residues long. CDR1 and CDR2 (germline): MDHEN, SYDVKM. The V and J ends lost 5 bases and 4 bases respectively, with 12 bases between them. The CDR3 protein is CASSPGHLYNEQFF. In DNA form, the CDR3 reads TGTGCCAGCAGTCCCGGACACCTTTACAATGAGCAGTTCTTC.

V gene TRBV5-1 combines with J gene TRBJ1-6; no reliable D call. This CDR3 has 14 residues. Germline V gene lookup returns CDR1 SGHRS and CDR2 YFSETQ. Trimming removed 4 bases at V and 6 bases at J, with 11 bases between. The CDR3 loop reads CASSQDYPNSPLHF. The DNA of the CDR3 is TGCGCCAGCAGCCAGGACTACCCTAATTCACCCCTCCACTTT.

V is TRBV30 and J is TRBJ2-5; perhaps TRBD1 as D (5 bases). CDR3 size: 15 residues. The ends were cut back, 2 bases at V and 6 bases at J, with 19 bases in the middle. Germline lookup yields CDR1 GTSNPN and CDR2 SVGIG (reference sequence). The CDR3 sequence: CAWSSLDRYPKTQYF. DNA for the CDR3: TGTGCCTGGAGTTCCTTAGACAGATACCCCAAGACCCAGTACTTC. Looking up the rest from reference TRBV30 and TRBJ2-5 gives the full variable domain: SQTIHQWPATLVQPVGSPLSLECTVEGTSNPNLYWYRQAAGRGLQLLFYSVGIGQISSEVPQNLSASRPQDRQFILSSKKLLLSDSGFYLCAWSSLDRYPKTQYFGPGTRLLVL.

This clone was seen just once. The sample contains more than one DNA sequence encoding this CDR3. V is TRBV9 and J is TRBJ2-1, with D possibly being TRBD2 (5 bases). This CDR3 is built from 15 residues. CDR1 and CDR2 (germline): SGDLS, YYNGEE. The germline V and J ends were trimmed by 0 bases and 0 bases, with 7 bases remaining between them. The CDR3 is CASSVAAGSYNEQFF. CDR3 coding DNA: TGTGCCAGCAGCGTAGCGGCGGGCTCCTACAATGAGCAGTTCTTC.

This clone was seen only once. The CDR3 nucleotides read TGTGCCAGCAGTTTACGACAGTTCGGCTACGAGCAGTACTTC. Translated: CASSLRQFGYEQYF. The genes are TRBV27 and TRBJ2-7, with D perhaps matching TRBD1 (5 bases). In germline, CDR1 is MNHEY, CDR2 SMNVEV (reference sequence). V lost 2 bases and J lost 3, with 11 bases in between. This CDR3 spans 14 amino acids.

This chain uses TRBV28 with TRBJ2-7; no reliable D call. Germline-derived CDR1 and CDR2 are MDHEN and SYDVKM. The CDR3 runs to 10 residues. Trimming shortened V by 10 bases and J by 1 base, and 5 bases separated the two germline ends. CDR3 sequence: CATSSYEQYF. For the CDR3, the DNA is TGTGCCACTTCGTCCTACGAGCAGTACTTC.

The chain recombines TRBV27 with TRBJ1-5; 9 bases fit TRBD1. V shed 4 bases and J 1 base; nucleotides not matched to a gene: 2. Germline loops: CDR1 MNHEY, CDR2 SMNVEV (reference sequence). CDR3 length: 15 amino acids. CDR3: CASSYGQGSNQPQHF. CDR3 DNA sequence: TGTGCCAGCAGTTACGGACAGGGGAGCAATCAGCCCCAGCATTTT.

This clone showed up just once. The chain is built from TRBV9 and TRBJ2-7; tentatively, D is TRBD2 (6 bases). Trimming pared 3 bases from V and 3 bases from J, leaving 16 bases between. CDR1 is SGDLS and CDR2 is YYNGEE in the germline V gene. This CDR3 is built from 15 residues. Written as DNA, the CDR3 is TGTGCCAGCAGCGCGGGGACTTCACTGATCTACGAGCAGTACTTC. Translating it yields CASSAGTSLIYEQYF.

The chain uses TRBV13 and TRBJ2-7, with TRBD1 as a possible D gene (6 bases). V gave up 4 bases and J gave up 3 bases, with 13 bases separating them. CDR3 length equals 14 residues. Germline V CDR1 and CDR2: PRHDT, FYEKMQ (reference sequence). CDR3 coding DNA: TGTGCCAGCAGCTCGACAGGCGGTATCTACGAGCAGTACTTC. It codes for CASSSTGGIYEQYF. Complete variable domain (other parts from reference TRBV13 and TRBJ2-7): AAGVIQSPRHLIKEKRETATLKCYPIPRHDTVYWYQQGPGQDPQFLISFYEKMQSDKGSIPDRFSAQQFSDYHSELNMSSLELGDSALYFCASSSTGGIYEQYFGPGTRLTVT.

Here the CDR3 reads CATSRIQGTNEKLFF. The CDR3, as DNA: TGTGCCACCAGCCGAATACAGGGAACTAATGAAAAACTGTTTTTT. This chain links TRBV15 with TRBJ1-4; D possibly corresponds to TRBD1 (6 bases). The V gene's germline CDR1 is LNHNV and CDR2 YYDKDF (reference sequence). The CDR3 extends over 15 amino acids. V lost 5 bases and J lost 1, with 11 bases in between.

V is TRBV4-3 and J is TRBJ1-6; tentatively, D is TRBD1 (6 bases). Per germline, CDR1 LGHNA and CDR2 YSLEER. Trimming took off 0 bases at V and 8 bases at J, with 11 bases between the two ends. The CDR3 sequence is 15 residues long. The CDR3 DNA sequence: TGCGCCAGCAGCCAAGATACAGGGCGAGATTCACCCCTCCACTTT. Encoded protein: CASSQDTGRDSPLHF.

V and J are TRBV10-2 and TRBJ1-3, with TRBD1 identical over 7 bases. Germline V lookup: CDR1 WSHSY, CDR2 SAAADI. V shed 5 bases, J shed 0 bases, and the junction held 10 bases outside the gene matches. The length of the CDR3 is 17 residues. CDR3 nucleotides: TGCGCCAGCAGTTCCGGGACAGCCTATTTCTCTGGAAACACCATATATTTT. Translated: CASSSGTAYFSGNTIYF.

This chain uses TRBV19 with TRBJ2-7; 9 nucleotides agree with TRBD2. Germline V gene sequence: CDR1 LNHDA, CDR2 SQIVND (reference sequence). The CDR3 covers 14 residues. V was clipped by 9 bases and J by 4 bases; unmatched bases: 10. CDR3 DNA: TGTGCCAGCCATGATAGCGGGAGCTTGTACGAGCAGTACTTC. It is translated as CASHDSGSLYEQYF.

The chain employs TRBV4-2 and TRBJ2-2; perhaps TRBD1 as D (5 bases). CDR1 LGHNA and CDR2 YNFKEQ come from the germline V gene. The CDR3 consists of 14 residues. Trimming shortened V by 0 bases and J by 6 bases, and 8 bases separated the two germline ends. CDR3 residues: CASSQDRAAGELFF. CDR3 DNA sequence: TGTGCCAGCAGCCAAGACAGGGCGGCCGGGGAGCTGTTTTTT.

This chain joins TRBV20-1 and TRBJ2-2, with 7 nucleotides matching TRBD1. V shed 3 bases and J 0 bases; nucleotides not matched to a gene: 10. The CDR3 sequence is 17 residues long. Germline V CDR1 and CDR2: DFQATT, SNEGSKA (reference sequence). CDR3 sequence: CSASPTGVGANTGELFF. The CDR3 DNA follows: TGCAGTGCTAGTCCTACAGGGGTAGGCGCGAACACCGGGGAGCTGTTTTTT.

The chain recombines TRBV7-2 with TRBJ2-7; TRBD1 matches at 7 bases. The germline CDR1 and CDR2 sequences are SGHTA and FQGNSA. The trim removed 4 bases at V and 6 bases at J, leaving 9 bases unmatched. The CDR3 sequence is 14 residues long. The CDR3 DNA follows: TGTGCCAGCAGCTCCACAACCCGGACAGGCGAGCAGTACTTC. It specifies CASSSTTRTGEQYF.

The V gene is TRBV6-2 or TRBV6-3, the J gene TRBJ2-1, with 8 bases that match TRBD1. Germline-derived CDR1 and CDR2 are MNHEY and SVGEGT. This CDR3 spans 14 amino acids. Losses at the gene ends were 0 bases for V and 10 bases for J; bases not matched to a gene: 5. The chain's CDR3 is CASSYSGQGWEQFF. Written as DNA, the CDR3 is TGTGCCAGCAGTTACTCAGGACAGGGCTGGGAGCAGTTCTTC.

Notes on this clone: At one end, the junction sequence differs from germline, possibly due to a read error. The CDR3 is CASSLAGSSHEQYF. In nucleotides, the CDR3 is TGTGCCAGCAGTTTAGCGGGCAGCTCCCACGAGCAGTACTTC. This chain uses TRBV28 with TRBJ2-7; tentative D call: TRBD2 (5 bases). Germline CDR1 is MDHEN and CDR2 is SYDVKM. The CDR3 totals 14 residues.